These 4 T cell receptor beta chains came from one sample sequenced in a study of follicular helper T cells after annual influenza vaccination. The data were produced by immunoSEQ multiplex PCR, yet TCRdb's version contains in-frame clones alone and is incomplete. This table holds approximately 30,000 clones, 65% to 85% found once. Time point described: 2014-2015 season, pre-vaccination. The source material was CXCR5+ CD38- circulating T follicular helper cells from blood, sampled on the day of influenza vaccination. Subset here: circulating Tfh, non-naive CD4+CXCR5+PD-1+ (ICOS+CD38+ or ICOS-CD38-). The receptors shown here come from an adult who received the influenza vaccine.

About this clone itself: The junction does not match germline at one end; this may be a read error. In the same sample, other DNA sequences code for this CDR3. The rearrangement uses TRBV25-1 and TRBJ1-1, with D possibly matching TRBD1 (6 bases). The CDR3 length is 12 residues. Germline V gene data show CDR1 as MGHDK and CDR2 as SYGVNS. As DNA, the CDR3 is TGTGCCAGCAATAGGGGGAACACCGAAGCTTTCTTT. Amino acid sequence: CASNRGNTEAFF.

The V call is TRBV28, the J call TRBJ2-5; the match to TRBD1 covers 7 bases. The J segment lost 4 bases and the V segment lost 6 bases, leaving 5 bases of the junction unmatched. Looked up from germline, CDR1 is MDHEN and CDR2 is SYDVKM. The CDR3 is 13 amino acids. This CDR3 is CASRGQILETQYF. The CDR3 bases are TGTGCCAGCAGGGGACAGATCCTAGAGACCCAGTACTTC. The full variable domain, completed using reference TRBV28 and TRBJ2-5, is DVKVTQSSRYLVKRTGEKVFLECVQDMDHENMFWYRQDPGLGLRLIYFSYDVKMKEKGDIPEGYSVSREKKERFSLILESASTNQTSMYLCASRGQILETQYFGPGTRLLVL.

The chain uses TRBV4-2 and TRBJ2-3, with TRBD2 matching 12 bases. Germline CDR1 is LGHNA and CDR2 is YNFKEQ. Germline trimming cut 5 bases from V and 5 bases from J; bases unmatched to any gene: 11. CDR3 length: 17 amino acids. The CDR3 region has the DNA TGTGCCAGCAGCTCCGACTCTAGCGGGGGGGTACGAGATACGCAGTATTTT. Translating it yields CASSSDSSGGVRDTQYF.

The CDR3 coding sequence is TGTGCCAGCATTAACCCTAGAGGAAATTCACCCCTCCACTTT. Its translation: CASINPRGNSPLHF. The chain combines TRBV2 with TRBJ1-6; D not resolved. Germline values: CDR1 SNHLY, CDR2 FYNNEI. The CDR3 covers 14 residues. Between the trimmed V and J ends, which lost 7 bases and 7 bases, there was a span of 14 bases.